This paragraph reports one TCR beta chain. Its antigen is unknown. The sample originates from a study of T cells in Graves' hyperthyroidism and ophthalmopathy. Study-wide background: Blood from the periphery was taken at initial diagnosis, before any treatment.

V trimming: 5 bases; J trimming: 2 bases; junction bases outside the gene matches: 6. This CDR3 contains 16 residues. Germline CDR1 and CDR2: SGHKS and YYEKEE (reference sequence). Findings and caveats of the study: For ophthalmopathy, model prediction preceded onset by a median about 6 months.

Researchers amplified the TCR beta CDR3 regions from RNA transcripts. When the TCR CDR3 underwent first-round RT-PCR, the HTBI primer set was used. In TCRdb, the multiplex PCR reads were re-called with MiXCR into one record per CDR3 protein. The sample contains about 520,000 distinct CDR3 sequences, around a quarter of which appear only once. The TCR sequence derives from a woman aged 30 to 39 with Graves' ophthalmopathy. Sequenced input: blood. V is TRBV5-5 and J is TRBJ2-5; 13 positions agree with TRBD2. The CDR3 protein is CASRYRLAGGQETQYF. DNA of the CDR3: TGTGCCAGCAGATACAGACTAGCGGGGGGTCAAGAGACCCAGTACTTC.